The clone carrying this T cell receptor beta chain was picked up many times. Its antigen remains unidentified. The CDR3 extends 3 residues past the end of the read, so its final part is completed from the germline J gene. These data originate in a study of T cell clonality in common variable immunodeficiency. Libraries were prepared by immunoSEQ multiplex PCR; TCRdb keeps only in-frame clonotypes and omits some of them. The sample contains 45,000 to 65,000 clones, none of them singletons. The CDR3 totals 15 residues. Germline CDR1 reads SGHTA; CDR2 reads FQGTGA. Losses at the gene ends were 0 bases for V and 6 bases for J; bases not matched to a gene: 4. Each donor provided about 4.5 to 8.5 ml of heparinized whole blood. Findings and caveats of the study: Fewer TCRbeta clones were shared among CVID subjects than controls. In common variable immunodeficiency, TCR beta chains reportedly carried fewer deletions and N-nucleotide insertions.

The V call is TRBV7-3, the J call TRBJ2-7; 11 positions match TRBD1. The sequence was collected from a person aged 18 to 70 in good health. The sample taken for sequencing was peripheral blood mononuclear cells. The sequenced CDR3 bases are TGTGCCAGCAGCTTAACCGGGACAGGGGGGGTCGAG. Protein sequence: CASSLTGTGGVE. The full CDR3 sequence reads CASSLTGTGGVEQYF.